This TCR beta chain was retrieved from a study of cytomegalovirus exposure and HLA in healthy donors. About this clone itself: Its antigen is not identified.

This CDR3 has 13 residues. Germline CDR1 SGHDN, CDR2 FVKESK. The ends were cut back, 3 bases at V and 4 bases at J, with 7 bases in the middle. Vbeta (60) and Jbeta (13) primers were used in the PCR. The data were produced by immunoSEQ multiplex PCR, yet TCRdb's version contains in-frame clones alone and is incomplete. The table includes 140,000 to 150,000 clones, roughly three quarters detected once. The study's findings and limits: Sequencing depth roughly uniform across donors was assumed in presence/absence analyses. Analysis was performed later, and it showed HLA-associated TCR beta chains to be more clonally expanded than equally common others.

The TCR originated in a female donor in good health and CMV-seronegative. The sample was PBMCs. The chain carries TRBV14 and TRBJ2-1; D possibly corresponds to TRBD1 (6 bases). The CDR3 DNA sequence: TGTGCCAGCAGCCAGGGGGCTTACAATGAGCAGTTCTTC. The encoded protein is CASSQGAYNEQFF.